This TCR beta chain emerged from a study of blood T cell repertoires in COVID-19. On the study more broadly: Whether acute or convalescent, the COVID-19 samples came from the United States, Italy and Spain. Sources were T cells, B-cell-depleted T cells, or PBMCs; the material itself was cDNA or gDNA.

This clone was detected many times. The CDR3 has 17 amino acids. In the original analysis: Reference gene primer amplification gave nucleated cell count estimates. Repertoires were generated with immunoSEQ multiplex PCR, while TCRdb's copy carries only in-frame clones and drops some. The V and J calls and clone size come from that table; D and trimming were worked out from the DNA. The data hold about 110,000 clones, with around 84% observed a single time. This TCR came from a human donor in a cohort sampled during active COVID-19. The sample consisted of peripheral blood. J is TRBJ2-7 and V is TRBV21-1; the table calls TRBD1, which could not be checked here. TRBV21-1 is recorded as a pseudogene. The CDR3 reads CASSKALIPGQFYEQYF. The CDR3 region has the DNA TGTGCCAGCAGCAAAGCGCTGATCCCGGGACAGTTCTACGAGCAGTACTTC.